Below are 20 T cell receptor beta chains sequenced from a single sample in a study of OX40 agonist ivuxolimab in advanced cancers. Clones were read by immunoSEQ multiplex PCR, and TCRdb kept only the in-frame ones, dropping some. The data hold tens of thousands of clones, with more than 85% observed a single time. The source was CD4+ or CD8+ T cells sorted from blood, collected in a trial of the OX40 agonist ivuxolimab. All receptors derive from an adult with an advanced solid tumor such as melanoma, head and neck, liver or kidney cancer.

J is TRBJ1-1 and V is TRBV6-6, with D possibly TRBD1 on 5 matching bases. The CDR3 is 14 amino acids. Germline CDR1 MNHNY, CDR2 SVGAGI (reference sequence). With 7 bases removed from V and 2 bases from J, the gap between germline ends came to 14 bases. CDR3 nucleotide sequence: TGTGCCAGCACTCAAGGGACCTCAAACACTGAAGCTTTCTTT. Encoded protein: CASTQGTSNTEAFF.

V gene TRBV11-2 combines with J gene TRBJ2-2, with D maybe TRBD1 (6 bases). The V end lost 4 bases, the J end lost 5 bases, and 14 bases lay between the germline ends. Germline values: CDR1 SGHAT, CDR2 FQNNGV. CDR3 length equals 15 residues. CDR3 coding DNA: TGTGCCAGCAGCTCTACAGGGTGGAATACCGGGGAGCTGTTTTTT. Translated, it gives CASSSTGWNTGELFF.

V gene TRBV18 combines with J gene TRBJ2-2; possibly TRBD1 or TRBD2 for D (5 bases each). The CDR3 contains 19 residues. CDR1 is KGHSH and CDR2 is LQKENI in the germline V gene. The germline V and J ends were trimmed by 4 bases and 3 bases, with 24 bases remaining between them. CDR3 nucleotides: TGTGCCAGCTCACTTCAATTAAATTCGGGACGGCGATACACCGGGGAGCTGTTTTTT. This gives the protein CASSLQLNSGRRYTGELFF.

The chain couples TRBV6-1 to TRBJ2-4; 8 bases map to TRBD2. Losses at the gene ends were 2 bases for V and 8 bases for J; bases not matched to a gene: 11. From germline, CDR1 is MNHNS and CDR2 SASEGT. The CDR3 covers 16 residues. CDR3 bases: TGTGCCAGCAGTGAACTGGGAGCGGGAGTGGGGCACATTCAGTACTTC. Translation gives CASSELGAGVGHIQYF.

J is TRBJ2-7 and V is TRBV2; D possibly corresponds to TRBD1 (7 bases). The length of the CDR3 is 14 residues. V was trimmed by 10 bases and J by 0 bases, leaving 16 bases between them. The germline CDR1 and CDR2 sequences are SNHLY and FYNNEI. The CDR3 is CAIRRAGGSYEQYF. DNA for the CDR3: TGTGCCATCAGGAGGGCAGGGGGCTCCTACGAGCAGTACTTC.

The DNA for the CDR3 is TGTGCCAGCAGCCCGTCAGCCCAAGGGGCCCAGTACTTC. Translated: CASSPSAQGAQYF. The chain joins TRBV7-2 to TRBJ2-5; TRBD1 is a possible D gene (5 bases). V dropped 5 bases and J dropped 9 bases, with 16 bases sitting between them. Germline lookup yields CDR1 SGHTA and CDR2 FQGNSA. The CDR3 has 13 amino acids. Complete variable domain (other parts from reference TRBV7-2 and TRBJ2-5): GAGVSQSPSNKVTEKGKDVELRCDPISGHTALYWYRQSLGQGLEFLIYFQGNSAPDKSGLPSDRFSAERTGGSVSTLTIQRTQQEDSAVYLCASSPSAQGAQYFGPGTRLLVL.

The chain employs TRBV29-1 and TRBJ2-5; D gene ambiguous. Germline CDR1 is SQVTM and CDR2 is ANQGSEA. The V end was cut by 7 bases, the J end by 2 bases, with 14 bases between. There are 13 residues in the CDR3. The CDR3 loop is CSARTSWQETQYF. In nucleotides, the CDR3 is TGCAGCGCACGAACGTCCTGGCAAGAGACCCAGTACTTC.

The CDR3 DNA reads TGTGCCAGCAGAAAATTTCCGTGGCACGAAGCTAACTATGGCTACACCTTC. Translation gives CASRKFPWHEANYGYTF. V usage is TRBV28 and J usage is TRBJ1-2; no clear D. V gave up 6 bases and J gave up 0 bases, with 20 bases separating them. There are 17 residues in the CDR3. CDR1 is MDHEN and CDR2 is SYDVKM in the germline V gene.

This clone came up once. This chain connects TRBV5-3 to TRBJ2-7, with 7 positions matching TRBD2. TRBV5-3 is an ORF, and what it does is uncertain. J gave up 0 bases and V 4 bases, and 7 bases lay outside the gene matches. The CDR3 is made up of 15 amino acids. CDR3 sequence: CARSIMRDYSYEQYF. The CDR3 DNA follows: TGTGCCAGAAGCATTATGCGGGACTACTCCTACGAGCAGTACTTC.

This chain links TRBV5-1 with TRBJ2-5; D call uncertain. V was clipped by 2 bases and J by 5 bases, with 4 bases between them. The CDR3 is 11 residues long. Germline V gene sequence: CDR1 SGHRS, CDR2 YFSETQ. Written as DNA, the CDR3 is TGCGCCAGCAGCTTATGGGAGACCCAGTACTTC. It yields the protein CASSLWETQYF. The complete variable domain, with remaining parts taken from reference TRBV5-1 and TRBJ2-5, reads KAGVTQTPRYLIKTRGQQVTLSCSPISGHRSVSWYQQTPGQGLQFLFEYFSETQRNKGNFPGRFSGRQFSNSRSEMNVSTLELGDSALYLCASSLWETQYFGPGTRLLVL.

This rearrangement joins TRBV9 to TRBJ2-3; 11 bases align to TRBD2. Germline V lookup: CDR1 SGDLS, CDR2 YYNGEE. The V gene end was trimmed by 4 bases and the J gene end by 1 base; junction bases not matched to a gene: 5. CDR3 length equals 16 residues. The CDR3 DNA is TGTGCCAGCAGCCCGGGACTAGCGGAAGGCACAGATACGCAGTATTTT. It is translated as CASSPGLAEGTDTQYF. The complete variable domain, with remaining parts taken from reference TRBV9 and TRBJ2-3, reads DSGVTQTPKHLITATGQRVTLRCSPRSGDLSVYWYQQSLDQGLQFLIQYYNGEERAKGNILERFSAQQFPDLHSELNLSSLELGDSALYFCASSPGLAEGTDTQYFGPGTRLTVL.

Comment on this clone: At the DNA level, this CDR3 is encoded by other sequences in the same sample as well. CDR3 sequence (DNA): TGCGCCAGCAGCGACGACAGGGGGACGAACACTGAAGCTTTCTTT. This sequence encodes CASSDDRGTNTEAFF. This chain joins TRBV5-1 and TRBJ1-1, with 9 bases aligning to TRBD1. This CDR3 is 15 amino acids long. Germline V gene data show CDR1 as SGHRS and CDR2 as YFSETQ. V lost 4 bases, J lost 1 base, and 5 bases stayed unmatched. The full variable domain, in which reference TRBV5-1 and TRBJ1-1 provide the parts outside the CDR3, is KAGVTQTPRYLIKTRGQQVTLSCSPISGHRSVSWYQQTPGQGLQFLFEYFSETQRNKGNFPGRFSGRQFSNSRSEMNVSTLELGDSALYLCASSDDRGTNTEAFFGQGTRLTVV.

V is TRBV6-6 and J is TRBJ1-2; TRBD1 agrees at 9 bases. The CDR3 runs to 13 residues. The J segment lost 8 bases and the V segment lost 6 bases, leaving 7 bases of the junction unmatched. Germline V gene data show CDR1 as MNHNY and CDR2 as SVGAGI (reference sequence). The CDR3 loop is CASSPGTGYGYTF. In DNA, the CDR3 is TGTGCCAGCAGCCCCGGGACAGGGTACGGCTACACCTTC.

This chain uses TRBV9 with TRBJ2-5; unclear D gene. Germline-derived CDR1 and CDR2 are SGDLS and YYNGEE. The CDR3 has 14 amino acids. The V gene lost 4 bases and the J gene lost 1 base, with 11 bases spanning the gap. For the CDR3, the DNA is TGTGCCAGCAGCACTCGGGTGTTCCAAGAGACCCAGTACTTC. It yields the protein CASSTRVFQETQYF. The full variable domain, rest sourced from reference TRBV9 and TRBJ2-5, is DSGVTQTPKHLITATGQRVTLRCSPRSGDLSVYWYQQSLDQGLQFLIQYYNGEERAKGNILERFSAQQFPDLHSELNLSSLELGDSALYFCASSTRVFQETQYFGPGTRLLVL.

Only a few counts were recorded for this clone. The chain recombines TRBV6-5 with TRBJ2-7, with 7 bases matching TRBD1. The CDR3 runs 14 residues. After removal of 6 bases from V and 1 base from J, the junction contained 6 bases not matched to a gene. Germline CDR1 MNHEY, CDR2 SVGAGI. The DNA of the CDR3 is TGTGCCAGCAGACTAGACAGGGCTTCCTACGAGCAGTACTTC. Its protein is CASRLDRASYEQYF.

The chain links TRBV9 to TRBJ2-7; D is ambiguous. The CDR3 length is 13 residues. The germline gives CDR1 SGDLS, CDR2 YYNGEE. V shed 0 bases and J shed 0 bases, with 4 bases lying between them. The CDR3 region has the DNA TGTGCCAGCAGCGTAGCGGCCTCCTACGAGCAGTACTTC. Encoded protein: CASSVAASYEQYF.

The chain has TRBV6-5 and TRBJ1-2, with D maybe TRBD1 (5 bases). Trimming left V 4 bases short and J 5 bases short, with 8 bases between. This CDR3 has 12 residues. Germline values: CDR1 MNHEY, CDR2 SVGAGI. CDR3 sequence: CASSFTGYGYTF. DNA of the CDR3: TGTGCCAGCAGTTTTACAGGATATGGCTACACCTTC.

This rearrangement joins TRBV5-1 to TRBJ1-2; D is perhaps TRBD1 (5 bases). CDR3 size: 15 residues. V was shortened by 0 bases and J by 0 bases, with 9 bases between the two germline ends. Germline CDR1 and CDR2: SGHRS and YFSETQ. The CDR3 sequence: CASSLAGGTNYGYTF. The CDR3 nucleotides are TGCGCCAGCAGCTTGGCTGGGGGGACTAACTATGGCTACACCTTC. The full variable domain, its missing parts supplied by reference TRBV5-1 and TRBJ1-2, is KAGVTQTPRYLIKTRGQQVTLSCSPISGHRSVSWYQQTPGQGLQFLFEYFSETQRNKGNFPGRFSGRQFSNSRSEMNVSTLELGDSALYLCASSLAGGTNYGYTFGSGTRLTVV.

V gene TRBV12-5 combines with J gene TRBJ2-1, with TRBD1 identical over 8 bases. J gave up 0 bases and V 7 bases, and 20 bases lay outside the gene matches. The CDR3 runs 20 residues. CDR1 is LGHNT and CDR2 is FRNRAP in the germline V gene. CDR3 nucleotide sequence: TGTGCTAGTGCCCCCCGAGTTGGGACAGGCGGTGGGAGCTCCTACAATGAGCAGTTCTTC. It encodes CASAPRVGTGGGSSYNEQFF.

By share of the sample, this clone is medium-sized. This chain links TRBV18 with TRBJ2-7; D ambiguous. CDR1 and CDR2 from the germline V gene are KGHSH and LQKENI. V was cut by 4 bases and J by 0 bases, with 7 bases left in between. The CDR3 is 13 amino acids. The CDR3 DNA reads TGTGCCAGCTCACGGCCGGTCTCCTACGAGCAGTACTTC. It codes for CASSRPVSYEQYF.